What follows describes a single TCR beta chain. The authors reverse transcribed roughly 0.5 to 1 ug RNA with random hexamers. The TCR beta CDR3 was amplified by immunoSEQ multiplex PCR across 54 Vbeta, 13 Jbeta. MiXCR, applied by TCRdb to the immunoSEQ multiplex PCR reads, yields one record per CDR3 protein. The repertoire holds about 180,000 distinct CDR3 sequences, under 97% seen once, with about 0.093% in the top ten. This specimen belongs to a study of CD8 T cells in Susac syndrome. CDR1 is MNHNS and CDR2 is SASEGT in the germline V gene. This CDR3 comprises 14 residues. Trimming cost V 5 bases and J 4 bases; bases outside gene matches: 5. Sequencing targeted TCR beta in blood CD8+ and CD4+ T cells.

The genes are TRBV6-1 and TRBJ1-1, with 9 positions matching TRBD1. Sequenced: CD4+ T cells from PBMCs. The source is a human donor with multiple sclerosis. CDR3 region: CASSIGTGPTEAFF. CDR3 bases: TGTGCCAGCAGTATCGGGACAGGGCCCACTGAAGCTTTCTTT.